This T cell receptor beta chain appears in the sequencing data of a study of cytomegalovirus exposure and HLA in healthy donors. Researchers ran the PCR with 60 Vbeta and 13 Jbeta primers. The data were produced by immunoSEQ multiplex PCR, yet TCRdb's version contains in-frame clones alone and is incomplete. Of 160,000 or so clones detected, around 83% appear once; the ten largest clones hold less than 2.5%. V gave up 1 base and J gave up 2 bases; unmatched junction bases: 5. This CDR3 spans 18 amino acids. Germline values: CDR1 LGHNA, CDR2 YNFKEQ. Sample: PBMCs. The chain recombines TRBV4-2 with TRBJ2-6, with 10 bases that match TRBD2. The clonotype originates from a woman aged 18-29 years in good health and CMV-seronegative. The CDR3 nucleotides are TGTGCCAGCAGCCAAGTGCTAGCGGGAGATGCTGGGGCCAACGTCCTGACTTTC. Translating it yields CASSQVLAGDAGANVLTF.